What follows describes a single T cell receptor beta chain. This clonotype was recorded a few times. Which antigen it targets is not known. No base-level quality is on record; no much larger clone is a single base apart. The listed sequencing device is Illumina NovaSeq 6000. Using 5'RACE with constant-segment primers, TCRalpha and TCRbeta cDNA libraries were constructed, with sample barcodes and unique molecular identifiers added in the process. RNA was extracted from every sample with Trizol reagent. Library amplification was performed in two PCR steps, and a second sample barcode and Illumina TruSeq adapters were introduced in the second step. Sequencing of the libraries was done on an Illumina NovaSeq, producing 2 x 150 bp paired-end reads. Per the original workflow: Reads were demultiplexed and collapsed into UMI-guided consensus sequences with migec v1.2.7. Using mixcr v2.1.11, the UMI consensuses were aligned to TRA and TRB V and J templates and assembled into clonotypes. Clonotypes were classified as expanded or contracted when called significant by both edgeR and NoisET, with noise models trained on biological replicates. For edgeR calls, the cutoffs were a false discovery rate-adjusted p below 0.01 and a log2 fold-change threshold of 1. As an exploratory analysis of dynamics, PCA with hierarchical clustering was applied to max-normalized trajectories of the 1000 most abundant clonotypes. Separately sequenced CD4+ and CD8+ repertoires were used to assign the CD4 or CD8 phenotype of responding clones. TCRdb applied fastp at Q25 and MiXCR to the public reads, then kept only in-frame beta chains. Rows are unified per CDR3 protein, each entry keeping the most common DNA and genes. For this entry, the V and J calls and clone size follow TCRdb and not the study's own pipeline. Recorded for this sample are 550,000 to 600,000 distinct CDR3 sequences; approximately 15% of them occurred a single time. The ten largest account for 8.1% of the sample.

These data come from a study of T-cell memory formation after mild COVID-19 (dated by TCRdb to the early 2020s). Study-level background: TCR sequence clusters from the two donors were found to be largely donor specific. In a couple of donors, T-cell clones that expanded and contracted after mild COVID-19 were tracked by sequencing TCRalpha and TCRbeta repertoires over time. The cohort comprised two young, previously healthy adult volunteers, one female and one male.

Here is what the overall study found, with its caveats: Clones contracting from day 15 to 85 had balanced CD4/CD8 phenotypes, while a second wave expanding from day 15 to 37 was biased towards CD4+. The study included only a couple of mild cases, and larger cohorts that include severe cases with pre-infection samples were judged to be necessary. SARS-CoV-2 specificity was not confirmed for the second-wave clones peaking on day 37. Some responding clones were detected in pre-infection memory, suggesting pre-existing cross-reactive memory T cells joined the SARS-CoV-2 response. Contracting CD4+ clones were found mainly in CM and EM memory subsets, while CD8+ clones were enriched in EMRA.

PBMCs were isolated by Ficoll-Paque density gradient centrifugation. The sample taken for sequencing was PBMCs or a T cell subset sorted from them (not recorded which). This clonotype was obtained from an adult woman who had mild COVID-19 (a few samples of this study predate the infection). The sample titles of this study are shuffled in the database, so cell type and time point are left out; the donor was told from shared clones.

The CDR3 has the sequence CASSFAGPNEQFF. The DNA reads as follows: TGTGCCAGCAGTTTTGCGGGGCCTAATGAGCAGTTCTTC. The receptor chain draws on TRBV27 and TRBJ2-1; tentative D gene TRBD2, with 6 bases matching. V drops 3 bases and J drops 7 bases, leaving 10 bases in between. The germline V gene (reference sequence) yields MNHEY for CDR1 and SMNVEV for CDR2. The CDR3 contains 13 residues, cysteine and phenylalanine counted. Here the CDR3 DNA is all that survives: 39 bases in frame from base 1.